This is a list of T cell receptor beta chains from one sample in a study. TCRdb passed the 5' RACE reads through MiXCR, listing each CDR3 protein once. The table lists some 62,000 distinct CDR3 sequences, 30% of them singletons. Sequencing was carried out using tumor-infiltrating naive CD4+ T cells sorted from the breast tumor. The receptors were gathered from a female donor with breast cancer. Both conserved end residues are part of each CDR3. A D gene is named only where the DNA matches it firmly. Some rows have no size entry. The others give once, few or many, or a class for an expanded clone.

CASSSWGGGTDTQYF | TGTGCCAGCAGTTCCTGGGGTGGTGGCACAGATACGCAGTATTTT | NA | TRBJ2-3 | NA | TRBV6-2/TRBV6-3
CASSAHRDSYSYEQYF | TGTGCCAGCAGCGCCCATAGGGACAGTTATTCCTACGAGCAGTACTTC | many | TRBJ2-7 | TRBD1 | TRBV9
CASSNRVGNYGYTF | TGTGCCAGCAGCAATAGGGTCGGAAACTATGGCTACACCTTC | few | TRBJ1-2 | NA | TRBV7-8
CASSSGPNDQPQHF | TGCGCCAGCAGCTCCGGGCCGAATGATCAGCCCCAGCATTTT | NA | TRBJ1-5 | NA | TRBV5-1
CSARDQADAYEQYF | TGCAGTGCTAGAGATCAGGCCGACGCCTACGAGCAGTACTTC | NA | TRBJ2-7 | NA | TRBV20-1
CAWSVPPGTQYF | TGTGCCTGGAGTGTACCCCCGGGTACGCAGTATTTT | few | TRBJ2-3 | NA | TRBV30
CASSLASTDTQYF | TGTGCCAGCAGTTTAGCAAGCACAGATACGCAGTATTTT | few | TRBJ2-3 | NA | TRBV12-3/TRBV12-4
CASSVEAWGNEQFF | TGTGCCAGCAGCGTAGAGGCCTGGGGCAATGAGCAGTTCTTC | many | TRBJ2-1 | NA | TRBV9
CAISRQGNTEAFF | TGTGCCATATCCAGACAGGGTAACACTGAAGCTTTCTTT | NA | TRBJ1-1 | TRBD1 | TRBV2
CASSSNGQLEAFF | TGTGCCAGCAGCTCGAACGGACAGCTTGAAGCTTTCTTT | many | TRBJ1-1 | NA | TRBV7-2
CSARDPWKENTEAFF | TGCAGTGCTAGAGACCCCTGGAAGGAGAACACTGAAGCTTTCTTT | NA | TRBJ1-1 | NA | TRBV20-1
CASSSRTGGGTEAFF | TGTGCCAGCAGTTCCCGTACCGGAGGGGGCACTGAAGCTTTCTTT | NA | TRBJ1-1 | NA | TRBV6-5
CASSLVVSRTTEAFF | TGTGCCAGCAGTTTAGTGGTTTCGAGAACCACTGAAGCTTTCTTT | few | TRBJ1-1 | NA | TRBV28
CASSLTYGPYEQYF | TGTGCCAGCAGTTTAACGTACGGCCCCTACGAGCAGTACTTC | NA | TRBJ2-7 | NA | TRBV12-3/TRBV12-4
CAWTLILGSGSPLHF | TGTGCCTGGACCCTCATCCTAGGGTCCGGTTCACCCCTCCACTTT | NA | TRBJ1-6 | NA | TRBV30
CASSQERRAGLPEQFF | TGTGCCAGCAGCCAGGAAAGGCGGGCTGGGCTCCCTGAGCAGTTCTTC | NA | TRBJ2-1 | NA | TRBV4-2
CASTTIWEHTDTQYF | TGTGCCAGCACCACCATCTGGGAACACACAGATACGCAGTATTTT | NA | TRBJ2-3 | NA | TRBV28
CSARELAGESYEQYF | TGCAGTGCTAGAGAGCTAGCGGGAGAATCGTACGAGCAGTACTTC | many | TRBJ2-7 | TRBD2 | TRBV20-1
CASSLQGLAGAEQYF | TGTGCCAGCAGCTTACAGGGACTAGCGGGAGCTGAGCAGTACTTC | NA | TRBJ2-7 | TRBD2 | TRBV7-2
CAIREGASVSNEQFF | TGTGCCATCAGGGAAGGAGCCTCGGTCAGCAATGAGCAGTTCTTC | few | TRBJ2-1 | NA | TRBV10-3
CASSLGVRGGLQYF | TGTGCCAGCAGTTTAGGTGTCAGGGGGGGTCTCCAGTACTTC | NA | TRBJ2-7 | NA | TRBV12-3/TRBV12-4
CSAIPGGVVDTQYF | TGCAGTGCCATACCAGGGGGAGTAGTAGATACGCAGTATTTT | few | TRBJ2-3 | TRBD1 | TRBV20-1
CASSVTLNTEAFF | TGTGCCAGCAGCGTCACCCTGAACACTGAAGCTTTCTTT | few | TRBJ1-1 | NA | TRBV9
CASSLLISGSNQPQHF | TGTGCCAGCAGTTTATTGATAAGCGGTAGCAATCAGCCCCAGCATTTT | few | TRBJ1-5 | NA | TRBV28
CSVDLAGFQETQYF | TGCAGCGTTGATTTAGCGGGATTTCAAGAGACCCAGTACTTC | few | TRBJ2-5 | TRBD2 | TRBV29-1
CASSPPGNGNTIYF | TGTGCCAGCAGTCCCCCGGGGAACGGAAACACCATATATTTT | few | TRBJ1-3 | NA | TRBV6-1
CASTPCPNTGELFF | TGTGCCAGCACCCCATGTCCTAACACCGGGGAGCTGTTTTTT | NA | TRBJ2-2 | NA | TRBV21-1
CASSLRTSGGPYNEQFF | TGTGCCAGCAGTCTACGGACTAGCGGGGGACCCTACAATGAGCAGTTCTTC | few | TRBJ2-1 | TRBD2 | TRBV12-3/TRBV12-4
CSARAGGGQPQHF | TGCAGTGCTAGAGCTGGGGGAGGGCAGCCCCAGCATTTT | many | TRBJ1-5 | NA | TRBV20-1
CASSQDFGGTGANVLTF | TGTGCCAGCAGCCAAGATTTTGGGGGCACTGGGGCCAACGTCCTGACTTTC | many | TRBJ2-6 | NA | TRBV4-2
CASSKTGTNNQPQHF | TGTGCCAGCAGCAAGACAGGGACCAACAATCAGCCCCAGCATTTT | NA | TRBJ1-5 | TRBD1 | TRBV7-9
CASSQRRLQMLGGYTF | TGTGCCAGCAGCCAAAGGAGGTTACAAATGCTGGGGGGCTACACCTTC | NA | TRBJ1-2 | NA | TRBV28
CASSLKGGNLMNTEAFF | TGTGCCAGCAGTTTAAAAGGGGGTAATCTCATGAACACTGAAGCTTTCTTT | NA | TRBJ1-1 | NA | TRBV27
CASSPPLAGVGSSETQYF | TGCGCCAGCAGCCCCCCCCTAGCGGGAGTAGGGTCCAGCGAGACCCAGTACTTC | few | TRBJ2-5 | TRBD2 | TRBV5-1
CSAPGGTYNEQFF | TGCAGCGCGCCAGGGGGTACCTACAATGAGCAGTTCTTC | many | TRBJ2-1 | TRBD1 | TRBV29-1
CASSLYRGAEAFF | TGTGCCAGCAGTCTTTACAGGGGCGCTGAAGCTTTCTTT | NA | TRBJ1-1 | TRBD1 | TRBV27
CSARDKTGGLREINEQFF | TGCAGTGCTAGAGATAAGACAGGGGGCTTGAGGGAGATTAATGAGCAGTTCTTC | NA | TRBJ2-1 | TRBD1 | TRBV20-1
CASTLNPDTFNEKLFF | TGCGCCAGCACCCTAAACCCGGATACCTTTAATGAAAAACTGTTTTTT | NA | TRBJ1-4 | NA | TRBV5-1
CASSDRKADTQYF | TGTGCCAGCAGCGATCGGAAGGCAGATACGCAGTATTTT | NA | TRBJ2-3 | NA | TRBV5-6
CASSQGTAEAFF | TGTGCCAGCAGCCAAGGGACAGCCGAAGCTTTCTTT | few | TRBJ1-1 | NA | TRBV4-2
CSARDRSSGKVYNEQFF | TGCAGTGCTAGAGATCGGTCTAGCGGGAAAGTATACAATGAGCAGTTCTTC | NA | TRBJ2-1 | TRBD2 | TRBV20-1
CASSQKDRGLNYEQHF | TGCGCCAGCAGCCAAAAAGACAGGGGGCTTAACTACGAGCAGCACTTC | once | TRBJ2-7 | TRBD1 | TRBV4-3
CASSLGRRLSNQPQHF | TGTGCCAGCAGTTTAGGTCGGAGACTTAGCAATCAGCCCCAGCATTTT | NA | TRBJ1-5 | NA | TRBV12-3/TRBV12-4
CASSRPGIQETQYF | TGTGCCAGCAGTAGACCGGGGATACAAGAGACCCAGTACTTC | NA | TRBJ2-5 | NA | TRBV6-2/TRBV6-3
CASRGATDQPQHF | TGTGCCAGCCGGGGGGCTACCGATCAGCCCCAGCATTTT | NA | TRBJ1-5 | NA | TRBV6-5